This T cell receptor beta chain was retrieved from a study of blood T cells in healthy people across ages. Background on the study: The capture of about one barcoded beta molecule per two T cells was achieved by template switching.

This clonotype was counted ten times or more. Primers used in a second PCR of about 6 to 12 cycles were a sample-barcoded 5' primer and a J-beta primer mix. Every cDNA molecule bore a tag from a template-switch adaptor containing 12 random nucleotides. In TCRdb, the 5' RACE reads were re-called with MiXCR into one record per CDR3 protein. The table has some 1.6 million distinct CDR3 sequences, about 35% seen once; the top ten hold approximately 11%. V lost 7 bases and J 0 bases, leaving 10 bases between the germline ends. Germline assignment: CDR1 SQVTM and CDR2 ANQGSEA. The CDR3 extends over 13 amino acids.

Sequenced: blood. The clonotype was recovered from a woman in her thirties in good health. The chain couples TRBV29-1 to TRBJ2-1, with D perhaps being TRBD1 or TRBD2 (5 bases each). Here the CDR3 DNA reads TGCAGCGGTGACGGGACCTCCTACAATGAGCAGTTCTTC. This codes for CSGDGTSYNEQFF.